This T cell receptor beta chain was captured in a study of T-cell reconstitution after alpha-beta-depleted transplantation in children (dated by TCRdb to about 2016). Looking at the study overall: T-cell immune reconstitution after TCRalphabeta/CD19-depleted allogeneic hematopoietic cell transplantation in children was quantitatively tracked in the study by means of TCR repertoire profiling. Broad study findings and their caveats: The high TCRbeta diversity at day 60 in some patients was ascribed to recipient T cells and intrathymic progenitors that had survived conditioning. Over subsequent months, a decline in hyperexpanded clone frequencies was noted, and after one year, T-cell counts and TCRbeta diversity were mostly ascribed to newly produced T cells. The apparently early alphabetaT-cell count recovery about two months after transplant was reportedly dependent on only several hundred rapidly expanded clones derived from non-depleted graft cells.

Concerning this clonotype: Its antigen remains undetermined. Per-nucleotide qualities are absent, and no much larger clonotype sits a single base away.

From cysteine to phenylalanine, the CDR3 is 13 amino acids long. The kept DNA is CDR3 alone, 39 bases in frame from the first base. Trimmed from V: 5 bases; trimmed from J: 5 bases; junction bases lacking a gene match: 4. In the germline V gene, CDR1 corresponds to SGHTA and CDR2 to FQGTGA. Library method: PCR. TCRdb names Illumina HiSeq 2500 as the instrument used. TCR libraries were prepared with molecular barcoding, using unique molecular identifiers to normalize TCRbeta repertoire quantification. TCRdb passed the public sequencing reads through fastp at Q25 and MiXCR, retaining productive beta sequences. Rows are combined by CDR3 protein, so each entry shows the most common genes and DNA. The sample includes about 830,000 distinct CDR3 sequences, with approximately 15% observed a single time. The ten largest account for around 4.5% of the sample. The treatment or condition label, read with the paper, signifies: allogeneic hematopoietic cell transplantation with graft depleted of TCRalphabeta T cells and CD19 B cells. TCRalphabeta/CD19-depleted allogeneic hematopoietic cell grafts were given to the transplant recipients, all of whom were children.

The V and J genes are TRBV7-3 and TRBJ2-3, and TRBD1 matches 7 of the central bases. This clonotype originated in a male patient younger than 18 who had a stem cell transplant for acute lymphoblastic leukemia, so the T cells may come from the graft donor. The starting material was PBMCs, mostly from graft donor cells, obtained 360 days after TCRalphabeta/CD19-depleted stem cell transplant. This receptor carries the CDR3 CASSKYRGDTQYF. The nucleotide sequence is given as TGTGCCAGCAGCAAATACAGGGGAGATACGCAGTATTTT.